This T cell receptor beta chain was captured in a study of regulatory T cells in long-lasting Graves disease. Findings and limits, study-wide: TRBV28, TRBJ1-2 and TRBJ2-5 were segments that persistent disease favored. Compared with new cases, persistent Graves' patients showed reduced TCR diversity.

Time point defined: persistent/refractory GD, antithyroid drugs over 5 years with positive TRAb. Extracted PBMC RNA gave rise to the TCR library. Diagnosing Graves' disease relied on the American Thyroid Association guidelines. Points on this clonotype: The antigen is not known.

Arm-PCR of CDR3 regions and iRepertoire HTBI primers were used to build TCR beta libraries. Per the original methods: The samples included under 75 TRBV and about 13 TRBJ segments. Via MiXCR, TCRdb re-called the multiplex PCR reads, giving one row per CDR3 protein. Here the V and J calls rest on TCRdb's processing, not on the authors' analysis. The sample holds roughly 450,000 distinct CDR3 sequences, 20% seen once. The V gene end was trimmed by 6 bases and the J gene end by 2 bases; junction bases not matched to a gene: 14. In germline, CDR1 is DFQATT, CDR2 SNEGSKA (reference sequence). The CDR3 extends over 16 amino acids.

The sample here was peripheral blood mononuclear cells (PBMCs), taken when the disease was refractory, from a patient treated with antithyroid drugs. The rearrangement uses TRBV20-1 and TRBJ1-1; 8 nucleotides line up with TRBD1. The sequence was obtained from a female donor with Graves disease. This CDR3 is CSATRQGPAVNTEAFF. In DNA, the CDR3 is TGCAGTGCCACTCGACAGGGGCCCGCTGTAAACACTGAAGCTTTCTTT.